This entry features one TCR beta chain sequence. Time point noted: after dendritic cell vaccination, including at tumor progression/relapse. Germline V gives CDR1 SNHLY, CDR2 FYNNEI. Trimming cost V 8 bases and J 7 bases, with 17 bases left between them. The CDR3 spans 13 residues. Only in-frame clones appear in the TCRdb table, and some are missing; sequencing was by immunoSEQ multiplex PCR. The table has 90,000 to 95,000 clones, 75% to 85% seen once. This record belongs to a study of glioma-infiltrating T cells after dendritic cell vaccination. The sequence was collected from a human donor with glioblastoma. This rearrangement joins TRBV2 to TRBJ1-2; D is ambiguous. The material was blood, obtained after dendritic cell vaccination. CDR3 sequence: CASSFRGGGGYTF. CDR3 nucleotides: TGTGCCAGCTCATTCCGGGGAGGTGGTGGCTACACCTTC.